This TCR beta chain was found in a study of cytomegalovirus exposure and HLA in healthy donors. Points from the study as a whole: Through in vitro validation, three CMV-associated chains were shown to be specific for CMV antigens. Some public TCRs appeared in many individuals, while most sequences were rare. According to a later analysis, TCR clusters from the first cohort tended to co-occur in the 120 or so validation repertoires.

V was cut by 5 bases and J by 2 bases, with 13 bases left in between. Germline values: CDR1 MNHNS, CDR2 SASEGT. The CDR3 totals 15 residues. As regards this clone: Antigen specificity is unknown.

These donors were members of the roughly 120-subject validation cohort, a group separate from the roughly 670-subject first cohort. Generated by immunoSEQ multiplex PCR, the TCRdb table keeps only in-frame clones and is missing some. This sample carries some 140,000 clones, less than 90% of them seen once, and the ten largest clones take around 24%. The clonotype comes from a man between 18 and 29 years old in good health and CMV-seropositive. The chain has TRBV6-1 and TRBJ1-3, with D possibly being TRBD1 (6 bases). The sample comprised PBMCs. DNA of the CDR3: TGTGCCAGCAGTCCACAGGGTATGGCTGGAAACACCATATATTTT. Translated: CASSPQGMAGNTIYF.